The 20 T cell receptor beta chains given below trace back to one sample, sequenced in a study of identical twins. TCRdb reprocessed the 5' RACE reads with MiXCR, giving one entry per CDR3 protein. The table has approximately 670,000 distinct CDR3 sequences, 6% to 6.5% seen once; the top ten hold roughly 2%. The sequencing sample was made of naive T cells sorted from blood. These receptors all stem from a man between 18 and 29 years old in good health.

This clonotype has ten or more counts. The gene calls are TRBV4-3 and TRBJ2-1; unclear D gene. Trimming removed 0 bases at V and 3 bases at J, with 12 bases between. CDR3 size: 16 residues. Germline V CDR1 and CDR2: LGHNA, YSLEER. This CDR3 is CASSQDLATVYNEQFF. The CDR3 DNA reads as TGCGCCAGCAGCCAAGATCTTGCGACCGTCTACAATGAGCAGTTCTTC.

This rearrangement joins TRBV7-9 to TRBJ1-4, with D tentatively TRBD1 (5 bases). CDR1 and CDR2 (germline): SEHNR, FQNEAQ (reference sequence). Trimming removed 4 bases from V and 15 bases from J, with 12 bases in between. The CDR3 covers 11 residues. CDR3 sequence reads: CASSSMGPVFF. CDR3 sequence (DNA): TGTGCCAGCAGCTCTATGGGACCGGTGTTTTTT.

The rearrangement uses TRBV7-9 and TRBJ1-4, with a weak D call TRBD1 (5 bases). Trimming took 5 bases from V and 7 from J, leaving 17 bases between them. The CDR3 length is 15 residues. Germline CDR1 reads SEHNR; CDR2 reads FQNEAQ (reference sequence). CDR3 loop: CASSPLQGGREKLFF. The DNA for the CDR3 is TGTGCCAGCAGCCCCTTGCAGGGAGGTCGTGAAAAACTGTTTTTT.

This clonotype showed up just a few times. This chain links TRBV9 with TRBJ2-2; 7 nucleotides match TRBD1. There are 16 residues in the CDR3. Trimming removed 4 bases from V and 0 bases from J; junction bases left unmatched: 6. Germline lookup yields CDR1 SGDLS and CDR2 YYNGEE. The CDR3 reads CASSPQTGSNTGELFF. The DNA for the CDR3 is TGTGCCAGCAGCCCACAGACAGGGTCGAACACCGGGGAGCTGTTTTTT.

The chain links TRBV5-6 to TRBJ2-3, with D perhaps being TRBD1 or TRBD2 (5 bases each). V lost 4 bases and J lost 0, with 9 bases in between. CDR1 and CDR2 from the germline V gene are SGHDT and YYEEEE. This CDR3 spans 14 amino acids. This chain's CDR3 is CASSRGPSTDTQYF. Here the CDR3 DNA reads TGTGCCAGCAGCCGGGGACCCAGCACAGATACGCAGTATTTT. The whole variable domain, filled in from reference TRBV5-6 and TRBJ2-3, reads DAGVTQSPTHLIKTRGQQVTLRCSPKSGHDTVSWYQQALGQGPQFIFQYYEEEERQRGNFPDRFSGHQFPNYSSELNVNALLLGDSALYLCASSRGPSTDTQYFGPGTRLTVL.

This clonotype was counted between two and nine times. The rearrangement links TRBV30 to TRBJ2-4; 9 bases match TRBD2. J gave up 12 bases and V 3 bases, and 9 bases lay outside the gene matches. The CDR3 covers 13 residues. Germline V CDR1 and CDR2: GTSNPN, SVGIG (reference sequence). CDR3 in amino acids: CAWRMTGLAHQYF. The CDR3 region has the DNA TGTGCCTGGAGGATGACGGGACTAGCCCATCAGTACTTC.

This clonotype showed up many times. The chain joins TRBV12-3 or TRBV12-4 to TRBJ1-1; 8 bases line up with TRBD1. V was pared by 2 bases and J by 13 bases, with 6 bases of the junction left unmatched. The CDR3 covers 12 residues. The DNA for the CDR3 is TGTGCCAGCAGTTTACGGACAGGGCAGGATTTCTTT. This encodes CASSLRTGQDFF.

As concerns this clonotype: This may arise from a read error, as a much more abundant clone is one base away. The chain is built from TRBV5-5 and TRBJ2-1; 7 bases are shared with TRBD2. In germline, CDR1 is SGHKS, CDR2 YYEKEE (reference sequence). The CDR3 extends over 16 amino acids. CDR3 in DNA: TGTGTCAGCAGCACCACTAGCGCCTCCTCCTACAATGAGCAGTTCTTC. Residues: CVSSTTSASSYNEQFF. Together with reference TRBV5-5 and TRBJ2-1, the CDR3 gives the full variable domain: DAGVTQSPTHLIKTRGQQVTLRCSPISGHKSVSWYQQVLGQGPQFIFQYYEKEERGRGNFPDRFSARQFPNYSSELNVNALLLGDSALYLCVSSTTSASSYNEQFFGPGTRLTVL.

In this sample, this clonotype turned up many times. The CDR3 nucleotides read TGCGCCAGCAGTCGGACAGGGGGGAATGAAAAACTGTTTTTT. Protein sequence: CASSRTGGNEKLFF. The chain links TRBV5-1 to TRBJ1-4; TRBD1 agrees at 10 bases. CDR3 length equals 14 residues. Looked up from germline, CDR1 is SGHRS and CDR2 is YFSETQ. V gave up 5 bases and J gave up 5 bases; unmatched junction bases: 3.

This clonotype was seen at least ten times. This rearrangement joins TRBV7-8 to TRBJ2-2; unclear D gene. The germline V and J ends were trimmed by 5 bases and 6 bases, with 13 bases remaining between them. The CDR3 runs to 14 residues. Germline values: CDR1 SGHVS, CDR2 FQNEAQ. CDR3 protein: CASSPQKSPGELFF. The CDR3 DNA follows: TGTGCCAGCAGCCCCCAGAAATCGCCCGGGGAGCTGTTTTTT.

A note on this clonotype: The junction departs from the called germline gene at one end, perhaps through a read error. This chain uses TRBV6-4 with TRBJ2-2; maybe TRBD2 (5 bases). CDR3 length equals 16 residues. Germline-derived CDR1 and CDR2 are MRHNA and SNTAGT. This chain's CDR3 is CASSDSSSENIGELFF. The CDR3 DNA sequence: TGTGCCAGCAGTGACTCGAGTAGCGAGAACATCGGGGAGCTGTTTTTT.

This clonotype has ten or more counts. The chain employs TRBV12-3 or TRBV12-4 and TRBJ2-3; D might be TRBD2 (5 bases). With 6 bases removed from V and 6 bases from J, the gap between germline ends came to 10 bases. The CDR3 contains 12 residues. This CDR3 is CASRASLDTQYF. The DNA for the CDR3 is TGTGCCAGCAGGGCTAGCCTGGATACGCAGTATTTT.

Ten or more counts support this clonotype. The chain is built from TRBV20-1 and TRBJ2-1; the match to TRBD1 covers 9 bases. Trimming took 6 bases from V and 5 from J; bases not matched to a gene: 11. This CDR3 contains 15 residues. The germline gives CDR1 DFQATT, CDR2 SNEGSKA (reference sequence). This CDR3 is CSATPLGQGHNEQFF. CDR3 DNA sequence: TGCAGTGCCACACCATTGGGACAGGGACACAATGAGCAGTTCTTC.

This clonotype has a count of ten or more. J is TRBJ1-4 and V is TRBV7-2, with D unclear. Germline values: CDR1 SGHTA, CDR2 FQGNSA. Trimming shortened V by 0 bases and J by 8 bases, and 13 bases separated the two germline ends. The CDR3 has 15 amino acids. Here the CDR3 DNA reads TGTGCCAGCAGCTTAGCAGAGGCCCTCAGGGAAAAACTGTTTTTT. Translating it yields CASSLAEALREKLFF.

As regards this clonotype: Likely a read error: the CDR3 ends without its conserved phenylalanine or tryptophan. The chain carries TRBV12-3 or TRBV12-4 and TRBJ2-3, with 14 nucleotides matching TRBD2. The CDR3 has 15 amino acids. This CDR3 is CPRTQGLAGADTQYS. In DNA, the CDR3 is TGTCCCAGAACCCAGGGACTAGCGGGAGCAGATACGCAGTATTCC.

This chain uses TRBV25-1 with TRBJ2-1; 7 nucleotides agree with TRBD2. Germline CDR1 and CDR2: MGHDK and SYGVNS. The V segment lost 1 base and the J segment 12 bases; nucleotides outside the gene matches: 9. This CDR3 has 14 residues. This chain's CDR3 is CASSELNMAGAQFF. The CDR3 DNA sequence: TGTGCCAGCAGTGAATTAAACATGGCGGGAGCGCAGTTCTTC.

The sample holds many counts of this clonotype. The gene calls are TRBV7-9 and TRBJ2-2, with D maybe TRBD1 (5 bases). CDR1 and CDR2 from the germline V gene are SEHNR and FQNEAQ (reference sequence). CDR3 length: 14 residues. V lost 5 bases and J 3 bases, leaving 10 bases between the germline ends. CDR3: CASSRLGDTGELFF. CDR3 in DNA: TGTGCCAGCAGCCGGCTAGGGGACACCGGGGAGCTGTTTTTT. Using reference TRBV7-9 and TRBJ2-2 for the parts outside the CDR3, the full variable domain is DTGVSQNPRHKITKRGQNVTFRCDPISEHNRLYWYRQTLGQGPEFLTYFQNEAQLEKSRLLSDRFSAERPKGSFSTLEIQRTEQGDSAMYLCASSRLGDTGELFFGEGSRLTVL.

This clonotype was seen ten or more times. CDR3: CASTPWGGLGGNQPQHF. Written as DNA, the CDR3 is TGTGCCAGCACCCCCTGGGGGGGGCTAGGTGGCAATCAGCCCCAGCATTTT. This chain uses TRBV27 with TRBJ1-5, with D possibly TRBD1 on 6 matching bases. This CDR3 is built from 17 residues. The ends were cut back, 7 bases at V and 2 bases at J, with 21 bases in the middle. Germline loops: CDR1 MNHEY, CDR2 SMNVEV (reference sequence).

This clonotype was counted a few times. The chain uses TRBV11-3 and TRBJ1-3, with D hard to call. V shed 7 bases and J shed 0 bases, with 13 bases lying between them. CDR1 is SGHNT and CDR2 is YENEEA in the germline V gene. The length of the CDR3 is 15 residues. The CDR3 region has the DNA TGTGCCAGCACGCCCTTCGGAGGCTCTGGAAACACCATATATTTT. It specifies CASTPFGGSGNTIYF.

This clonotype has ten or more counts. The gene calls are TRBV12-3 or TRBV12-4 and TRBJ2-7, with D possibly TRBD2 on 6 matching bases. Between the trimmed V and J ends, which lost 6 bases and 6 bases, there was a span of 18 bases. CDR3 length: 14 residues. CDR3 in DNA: TGTGCCAGCAGCCCGGGACTCCCACCTCTCGAGCAGTACGTC. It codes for CASSPGLPPLEQYV.